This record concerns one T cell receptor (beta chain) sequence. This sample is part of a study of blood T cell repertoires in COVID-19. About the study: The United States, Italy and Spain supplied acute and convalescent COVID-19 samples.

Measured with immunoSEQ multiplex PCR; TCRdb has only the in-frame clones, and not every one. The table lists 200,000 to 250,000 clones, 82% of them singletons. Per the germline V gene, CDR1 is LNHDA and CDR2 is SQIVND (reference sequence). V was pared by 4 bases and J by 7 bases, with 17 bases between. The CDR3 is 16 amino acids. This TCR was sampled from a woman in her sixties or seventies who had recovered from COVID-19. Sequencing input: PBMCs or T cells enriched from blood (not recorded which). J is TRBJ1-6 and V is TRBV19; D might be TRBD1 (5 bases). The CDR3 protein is CASSTTAGQANSPLHF. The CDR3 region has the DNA TGTGCCAGTAGTACCACGGCGGGGCAGGCCAATTCACCCCTCCACTTT. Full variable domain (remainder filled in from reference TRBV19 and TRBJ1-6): DGGITQSPKYLFRKEGQNVTLSCEQNLNHDAMYWYRQDPGQGLRLIYYSQIVNDFQKGDIAEGYSVSREKKESFPLTVTSAQKNPTAFYLCASSTTAGQANSPLHFGNGTRLTVT.